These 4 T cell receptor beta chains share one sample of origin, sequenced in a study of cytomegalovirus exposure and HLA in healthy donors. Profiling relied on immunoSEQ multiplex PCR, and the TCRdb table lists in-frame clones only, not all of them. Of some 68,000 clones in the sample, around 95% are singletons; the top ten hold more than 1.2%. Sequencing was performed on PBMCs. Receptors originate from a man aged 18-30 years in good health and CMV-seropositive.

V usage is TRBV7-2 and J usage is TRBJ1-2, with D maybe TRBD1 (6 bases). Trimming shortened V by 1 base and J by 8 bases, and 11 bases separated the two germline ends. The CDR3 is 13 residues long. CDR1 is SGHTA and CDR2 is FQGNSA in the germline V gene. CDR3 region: CASSLGRGGGYTF. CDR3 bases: TGTGCCAGCAGCTTAGGCAGGGGCGGCGGCTACACCTTC.

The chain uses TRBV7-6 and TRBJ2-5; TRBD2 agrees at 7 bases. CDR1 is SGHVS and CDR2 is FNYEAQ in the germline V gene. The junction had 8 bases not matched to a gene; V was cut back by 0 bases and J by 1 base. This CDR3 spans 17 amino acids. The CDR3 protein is CASSLAALAAAQETQYF. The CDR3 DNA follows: TGTGCCAGCAGCTTAGCGGCCCTAGCGGCGGCCCAAGAGACCCAGTACTTC.

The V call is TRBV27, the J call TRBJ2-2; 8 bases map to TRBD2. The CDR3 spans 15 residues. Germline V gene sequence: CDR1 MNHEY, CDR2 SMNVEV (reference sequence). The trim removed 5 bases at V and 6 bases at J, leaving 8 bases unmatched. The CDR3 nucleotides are TGTGCCAGCAGTCTTCCCCCGGGAGGGGCCGGGGAGCTGTTTTTT. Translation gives CASSLPPGGAGELFF.

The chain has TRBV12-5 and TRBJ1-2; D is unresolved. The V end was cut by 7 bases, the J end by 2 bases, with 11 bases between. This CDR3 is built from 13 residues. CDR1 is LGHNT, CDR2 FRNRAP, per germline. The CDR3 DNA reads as TGTGCTAGTGCCACCGACGGGAACTATGGCTACACCTTC. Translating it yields CASATDGNYGYTF.